Listed below are T cell receptor beta chains from one sample, sequenced in a study of identical twins. From the 5' RACE reads, TCRdb called clonotypes with MiXCR, one entry per CDR3 protein. This repertoire shows approximately 530,000 distinct CDR3 sequences, under 25% found once; its top ten account for around 0.47%. These sequences were also reported in another study, on yellow fever vaccine responses in identical twins.

Specimen: CD4+ T cells sorted from blood. Receptors originate from a woman aged 18-29 years in good health. Each CDR3 is given with its conserved first and last residue. The order of the fields is clone size, D gene, V gene, J gene, CDR3 DNA, CDR3 protein. The D gene is left open where the match is weak. Clone size is stated in some rows and not others, as once, few, many or a class when expanded.

abundance: few; d_gene: -; v_gene: TRBV18; j_gene: TRBJ2-7; CDR3nt: TGTGCCAGCTCCGCTCCGGGATTGAATTCCTACGAGCAGTACTTC; CDR3aa: CASSAPGLNSYEQYF
abundance: -; d_gene: -; v_gene: TRBV20-1; j_gene: TRBJ2-1; CDR3nt: TGCAGTGCCTCCGGCAAGTCGAGCTCCTACAATGAGCAGTTCTTC; CDR3aa: CSASGKSSSYNEQFF
abundance: few; d_gene: -; v_gene: TRBV15; j_gene: TRBJ2-7; CDR3nt: TGTGCCACCAGCAAAGGCGGTTCACCGGGGGAGCAGTACTTC; CDR3aa: CATSKGGSPGEQYF
abundance: few; d_gene: -; v_gene: TRBV12-3/TRBV12-4; j_gene: TRBJ2-5; CDR3nt: TGTGCCAGCAGTCCCCGGTGGGCACGGACCCAGTACTTC; CDR3aa: CASSPRWARTQYF
abundance: -; d_gene: -; v_gene: TRBV29-1; j_gene: TRBJ2-7; CDR3nt: TGCAGCGTTGGGGTAGTTGGGATAATCTACGAGCAGTACTTC; CDR3aa: CSVGVVGIIYEQYF
abundance: few; d_gene: -; v_gene: TRBV7-2; j_gene: TRBJ1-5; CDR3nt: TGTGCCAGCAGCCCTCCTGGTCAGCCCCAGCATTTT; CDR3aa: CASSPPGQPQHF
abundance: -; d_gene: -; v_gene: TRBV18; j_gene: TRBJ1-1; CDR3nt: TGTGCCAGCTCACCGGCGGACAGTTCGAACACTGAAGCTTTCTTT; CDR3aa: CASSPADSSNTEAFF
abundance: -; d_gene: TRBD2; v_gene: TRBV5-1; j_gene: TRBJ2-2; CDR3nt: TGCGCCAGCAGCTTGGTACTAGCGGGGGCCGGCGGGGAGCTGTTTTTT; CDR3aa: CASSLVLAGAGGELFF
abundance: -; d_gene: -; v_gene: TRBV21-1; j_gene: TRBJ2-2; CDR3nt: TGTGCCAGCAGTCGAAACGCGGGACGGGAGTGCACCGGGGAGCTGTTTTTT; CDR3aa: CASSRNAGRECTGELFF
abundance: -; d_gene: -; v_gene: TRBV24-1; j_gene: TRBJ2-2; CDR3nt: TGTGCCACCAGTGATTTTGAGGCCCGGCCTGGCGGGGAGCTGTTTTTT; CDR3aa: CATSDFEARPGGELFF
abundance: few; d_gene: TRBD1; v_gene: TRBV12-3/TRBV12-4; j_gene: TRBJ2-3; CDR3nt: TGTGCCAGCAGCCGCTTAGGACAGGCAGCTGGAGATACGCAGTATTTT; CDR3aa: CASSRLGQAAGDTQYF
abundance: -; d_gene: -; v_gene: TRBV12-3/TRBV12-4; j_gene: TRBJ2-5; CDR3nt: TGTGCCAGCAGTTTATTTCAGGGGTACCAAGAGACCCAGTACTTC; CDR3aa: CASSLFQGYQETQYF
abundance: -; d_gene: TRBD1; v_gene: TRBV19; j_gene: TRBJ1-1; CDR3nt: TGTGCCAGTATGGGAACAGGGGGCTGGGTGAACACTGAAGCTTTCTTT; CDR3aa: CASMGTGGWVNTEAFF
abundance: few; d_gene: -; v_gene: TRBV4-1; j_gene: TRBJ2-1; CDR3nt: TGCGCCAGCGTACCCTCTCCAGGCTACAATGAGCAGTTCTTC; CDR3aa: CASVPSPGYNEQFF
abundance: -; d_gene: TRBD2; v_gene: TRBV28; j_gene: TRBJ2-1; CDR3nt: TGTGCCAGCAGTCCTACTACTAGCGGGGGGTCCTACAATGAGCAGTTCTTC; CDR3aa: CASSPTTSGGSYNEQFF
abundance: few; d_gene: -; v_gene: TRBV5-1; j_gene: TRBJ2-3; CDR3nt: TGCGCCAGCAGCTTGGGCGGGGTTTACACAGATACGCAGTATTTT; CDR3aa: CASSLGGVYTDTQYF